What follows are 5 T cell receptor beta chains derived from one specimen sequenced in a study of Graves' ophthalmopathy and Graves' hyperthyroidism. The authors amplified TCR beta CDR3 regions, and they did so from RNA transcripts for repertoire sequencing. The first-round RT-PCR employed HTBI primers together with the Qiagen OneStep RT-PCR kit. A multiplex PCR was then performed as the second round. TCRdb ran MiXCR on the multiplex PCR reads and lists one entry per CDR3 protein. The table shows 650,000 to 900,000 distinct CDR3 sequences, with approximately 40% occurring only once. The source material was peripheral blood. Receptors originate from an adult man with Graves' ophthalmopathy.

This clonotype showed up many times. V gene TRBV7-8 combines with J gene TRBJ1-5; D gene unclear. The CDR3 runs to 15 residues. Germline lookup yields CDR1 SGHVS and CDR2 FQNEAQ. The germline V and J ends were trimmed by 1 base and 0 bases, with 7 bases remaining between them. This CDR3 reads CASSLGDFSNQPQHF. CDR3 coding DNA: TGTGCCAGCAGCTTAGGGGATTTTAGCAATCAGCCCCAGCATTTT.

The V call is TRBV25-1, the J call TRBJ2-2; D is unresolved. Germline loops: CDR1 MGHDK, CDR2 SYGVNS. V was clipped by 8 bases and J by 10 bases, with 20 bases between them. The CDR3 length is 14 residues. The DNA for the CDR3 is TGTGCCAGCTCACCACCCGACACTTCAGTGGAGCTGTTTTTT. This gives the protein CASSPPDTSVELFF. The whole variable domain, remainder taken from reference TRBV25-1 and TRBJ2-2, is EADIYQTPRYLVIGTGKKITLECSQTMGHDKMYWYQQDPGMELHLIHYSYGVNSTEKGDLSSESTVSRIRTEHFPLTLESARPSHTSQYLCASSPPDTSVELFFGEGSRLTVL.

This chain connects TRBV29-1 to TRBJ1-5; D gene unclear. Per the germline V gene, CDR1 is SQVTM and CDR2 is ANQGSEA. The CDR3 consists of 12 residues. Trimming removed 8 bases at V and 3 bases at J, with 11 bases between. CDR3 DNA: TGCAGCTTGCGTACAATCAATCAGCCCCAGCATTTT. Amino acids: CSLRTINQPQHF.

This chain links TRBV11-1 with TRBJ2-5; tentative D call: TRBD2 (5 bases). The CDR3 is 14 residues long. CDR1 is SGHAT, CDR2 FQDESV, per germline (reference sequence). V was trimmed by 5 bases and J by 4 bases, leaving 14 bases between them. The CDR3 sequence: CASSVVGVGETQYF. CDR3 sequence (DNA): TGTGCCAGCAGCGTCGTCGGGGTCGGAGAGACCCAGTACTTC.

This chain connects TRBV7-2 to TRBJ2-7, with a tentative D call TRBD2 (5 bases). Trimming removed 7 bases at V and 7 bases at J, with 17 bases between. The germline CDR1 and CDR2 sequences are SGHTA and FQGNSA. CDR3 length equals 13 residues. For the CDR3, the DNA is TGTGCCAGCAAGAGGGATGTCGCGGAAGAGCAGTACTTC. This translates into CASKRDVAEEQYF.